The text below deals with one T cell receptor beta chain. The antigen is not known. Treatment specified: oral pan-JAK inhibitor, 5-10 mg twice daily. Per germline, CDR1 MGHDK and CDR2 SYGVNS. Trimming took 4 bases from V and 4 from J; bases not matched to a gene: 2. The length of the CDR3 is 14 residues. The record originates from a study of CD8+ T cells in alopecia areata. Looking at the study overall: Patients given treatment had severity scored by the percentage of scalp area affected. Study results and caveats: Among the cells sequenced in scalp samples are also the resident alphabeta T cells of normal skin. Higher clonality was seen in lesional scalp than in normal scalp, especially in alopecia totalis/universalis.

Extraction of RNA preceded its reverse transcription into cDNA, which served as the sequencing template. This table comes from immunoSEQ multiplex PCR, and its TCRdb copy is limited to in-frame clones, with some not included. The sample holds 200,000 to 250,000 clones, more than 45% seen once. The V gene is TRBV25-1, the J gene TRBJ1-2; the match to TRBD1 covers 11 bases. This TCR came from a human donor with alopecia areata. The specimen was CD4+ T cells sorted from blood, collected at week 4, from a patient treated with tofacitinib. The CDR3 nucleotides read TGTGCCAGCAGTGGGACAGGGGGCCTCTATGGCTACACCTTC. It is translated as CASSGTGGLYGYTF.